The source of this TCR beta chain is a study of identical twins. Regarding the study as a whole: There was an excess of low generation probability in the out-of-frame alpha sequences that twins shared.

Healthy Caucasian donors formed the entire cohort. Trimming removed 8 bases at V and 3 bases at J, with 14 bases between. From germline, CDR1 is SEHNR and CDR2 FQNEAQ (reference sequence). CDR3 length: 13 amino acids. A universal primer site was added by template switching, and unique molecular identifiers were carried by the cDNA. TCRdb re-derived calls from the 5' RACE reads in MiXCR, one entry per CDR3 protein. This sample has fewer than 250,000 distinct CDR3 sequences; 15% to 20% occur once, and the top ten carry about 38%. About this clonotype itself: Its specificity is not known.

These data are also associated with another study on T cells expressing NK-cell markers. From that report: The TCR beta repertoires were obtained from sorted CD3+CD56+NKG2C+, CD3+CD56+NKG2C- and CD3+CD56-NKG2C+ T cells.

The sample taken for sequencing was CD8+ T cells sorted from blood. This TCR derives from a woman aged 18-35 years in good health. The J gene is TRBJ2-7, the V gene TRBV7-9, with D perhaps being TRBD1 or TRBD2 (5 bases each). The CDR3 sequence is CASGRDLDYEQYF. CDR3 DNA: TGTGCCAGCGGACGGGACCTTGACTACGAGCAGTACTTC.